Listed below are T cell receptor beta chains from one sample, sequenced in a study of cytomegalovirus exposure and HLA in healthy donors. The data were produced by immunoSEQ multiplex PCR, yet TCRdb's version contains in-frame clones alone and is incomplete. Among some 170,000 clones, 75% to 90% were seen once, and the ten largest hold 2% to 2.5%. The sample consisted of PBMCs. These receptor sequences come from a woman aged 18-30 years in good health and CMV-seronegative. CDR3s include the opening cysteine and the closing phenylalanine or tryptophan. D genes are given only for firm matches. A row's size may be missing; if present it is once, few, many or a size class.

clone_size	d_call	j_call	v_call	cdr3_aa	cdr3_nt
NA	NA	TRBJ2-3	TRBV18	CASSSDSPTVDTQYF	TGTGCCAGCTCTTCGGACAGCCCGACGGTGGATACGCAGTATTTT
NA	NA	TRBJ2-5	TRBV5-6	CASRTAGSETQYF	TGTGCCAGCAGGACGGCAGGCTCAGAGACCCAGTACTTC
NA	NA	TRBJ1-1	TRBV2	CASRGAAPSTEAFF	TGTGCCAGCAGGGGTGCGGCACCCAGCACTGAAGCTTTCTTT
NA	NA	TRBJ2-1	TRBV6-6	CASLIGGFSYNEQFF	TGTGCCAGCCTCATAGGGGGTTTCTCCTACAATGAGCAGTTCTTC
few	TRBD2	TRBJ2-3	TRBV11-3	CASSLRTSGTDTQYF	TGTGCCAGCAGCTTACGGACTAGCGGGACAGATACGCAGTATTTT
NA	NA	TRBJ2-2	TRBV29-1	CSVTQGLPNTGELFF	TGCAGCGTTACTCAGGGGCTACCGAACACCGGGGAGCTGTTTTTT
NA	TRBD2	TRBJ2-1	TRBV13	CASSSQLAEQFF	TGTGCCAGCAGCTCCCAACTAGCGGAGCAGTTCTTC
NA	TRBD2	TRBJ2-2	TRBV7-2	CASRGLAGESGELFF	TGTGCCAGCAGGGGACTAGCGGGAGAGTCTGGGGAGCTGTTTTTT
NA	TRBD1	TRBJ2-7	TRBV9	CASSLRDSSYEQYF	TGTGCCAGCAGCCTACGGGACAGCTCCTACGAGCAGTACTTC
few	NA	TRBJ2-2	TRBV9	CASSARSEGELFF	TGTGCCAGCAGCGCCCGATCGGAGGGGGAGCTGTTTTTT
NA	NA	TRBJ2-3	TRBV4-3	CASSQEGSGTKTYTQYF	TGCGCCAGCAGCCAAGAAGGTAGCGGAACCAAGACCTATACGCAGTATTTT
NA	NA	TRBJ2-1	TRBV12-5	CASGLATGELTYNEQFF	TGTGCTAGTGGTTTGGCCACGGGGGAGTTAACCTACAATGAGCAGTTCTTC
NA	NA	TRBJ1-2	TRBV27	CASSLGTGSGYTF	TGTGCCAGCAGTTTAGGCACAGGGAGCGGCTACACCTTC
few	TRBD1	TRBJ1-1	TRBV6-1	CASPRDRGTEAFF	TGTGCCAGCCCCCGGGACAGGGGCACTGAAGCTTTCTTT
NA	NA	TRBJ1-5	TRBV6-6	CASNEGTLNQPQHF	TGTGCCAGCAATGAGGGGACTTTGAATCAGCCCCAGCATTTT
NA	NA	TRBJ1-4	TRBV5-3	CARRPAVARREKLFF	TGTGCCAGAAGACCGGCAGTAGCGAGGAGGGAAAAACTGTTTTTT
NA	NA	TRBJ1-1	TRBV19	CASSTESGVTEAFF	TGTGCCAGTAGTACCGAGTCAGGGGTCACTGAAGCTTTCTTT
NA	TRBD1	TRBJ2-7	TRBV6-4	CAGAPPGQDLYEQYF	TGTGCCGGAGCGCCCCCGGGACAGGATTTATACGAGCAGTACTTC
NA	NA	TRBJ2-1	TRBV7-3	CASSSDRSNEQFF	TGTGCCAGCAGCTCCGACAGGTCCAATGAGCAGTTCTTC
NA	TRBD1	TRBJ2-3	TRBV7-9	CASSSSGAGGSPITDTQYF	TGTGCCAGCAGCTCCTCAGGTGCAGGGGGAAGCCCGATCACAGATACGCAGTATTTT
few	TRBD1	TRBJ2-7	TRBV30	CAWSGGDRANYYEQYF	TGTGCCTGGAGTGGAGGGGACAGGGCGAATTACTACGAGCAGTACTTC
NA	NA	TRBJ1-2	TRBV19	CASSIRGLYGYTF	TGTGCCAGTAGTATAAGAGGTCTCTATGGCTACACCTTC